The 32 T cell receptor beta chains in this list originate from one sample, sequenced in a study of T-cell memory formation after mild COVID-19. A single record per CDR3 protein comes from TCRdb applying MiXCR to the 5' RACE reads. The table shows about 140,000 distinct CDR3 sequences, with under 30% occurring only once. Sequencing was done on a sample of PBMCs or a T cell subset sorted from them (not recorded which). All receptors derive from an adult woman who had mild COVID-19 (a few samples of this study predate the infection). Cell type and time point are not known.

This rearrangement joins TRBV7-9 to TRBJ1-6; weak D call: TRBD1 (6 bases). The CDR3 has 12 amino acids. Per the germline V gene, CDR1 is SEHNR and CDR2 is FQNEAQ (reference sequence). V lost 1 base, J lost 12 bases, and 7 bases lay in between. The CDR3 nucleotides are TGTGCCAGCAGCTTAGAGACAGGACCCCTCCACTTT. It encodes CASSLETGPLHF.

This chain links TRBV20-1 with TRBJ2-7, with 7 bases fitting TRBD1. The length of the CDR3 is 13 residues. Germline CDR1 reads DFQATT; CDR2 reads SNEGSKA (reference sequence). Trimming cost V 5 bases and J 3 bases; bases outside gene matches: 7. The DNA of the CDR3 is TGCAGTGCTCCGGGACAGCCGTTCTACGAGCAGTACTTC. Residues: CSAPGQPFYEQYF.

The CDR3 DNA reads as TGTGCCACCAGCAGAGATCGGGACTCCCTCCAAGAGACCCAGTACTTC. Its protein product is CATSRDRDSLQETQYF. The chain is built from TRBV15 and TRBJ2-5, with D possibly TRBD2 on 6 matching bases. With 0 bases removed from V and 1 base from J, the gap between germline ends came to 12 bases. CDR1 LNHNV and CDR2 YYDKDF come from the germline V gene (reference sequence). This CDR3 has 16 residues.

This chain uses TRBV5-1 with TRBJ1-5; D gene unclear. Trimming cost V 4 bases and J 5 bases, with 10 bases left between them. Germline CDR1 is SGHRS and CDR2 is YFSETQ. CDR3 length: 13 amino acids. Here the CDR3 reads CASSTGMDQPQHF. The CDR3 nucleotides are TGCGCCAGCAGCACTGGGATGGATCAGCCCCAGCATTTT. The whole variable domain, remainder taken from reference TRBV5-1 and TRBJ1-5, is KAGVTQTPRYLIKTRGQQVTLSCSPISGHRSVSWYQQTPGQGLQFLFEYFSETQRNKGNFPGRFSGRQFSNSRSEMNVSTLELGDSALYLCASSTGMDQPQHFGDGTRLSIL.

This clonotype was seen a handful of times. The rearrangement uses TRBV7-2 and TRBJ2-1; D may correspond to TRBD1 or TRBD2 (5 bases each). CDR3 length: 14 residues. The V gene's germline CDR1 is SGHTA and CDR2 FQGNSA. Trimming took off 7 bases at V and 12 bases at J, with 22 bases between the two ends. In DNA, the CDR3 is TGTGCCAGCACCCCCCCCGGGGCTAGCTTGGCGCAGTTCTTC. Protein product: CASTPPGASLAQFF.

The chain joins TRBV29-1 to TRBJ2-7, with D perhaps matching TRBD1 or TRBD2 (5 bases each). Trimming removed 4 bases from V and 0 bases from J, with 7 bases in between. Germline V gives CDR1 SQVTM, CDR2 ANQGSEA. This CDR3 contains 12 residues. This CDR3 is CSVAGSSYEQYF. CDR3 bases: TGCAGCGTTGCAGGGAGCTCCTACGAGCAGTACTTC.

This clonotype was observed a few times. J is TRBJ2-1 and V is TRBV12-3 or TRBV12-4; D unclear. The CDR3 has 16 residues. Trimming left V 6 bases short and J 3 bases short, with 18 bases between. The CDR3 spells CASRAASGIGYNEQFF. CDR3 coding DNA: TGTGCCAGCAGGGCCGCCAGTGGAATAGGCTACAATGAGCAGTTCTTC.

J is TRBJ1-1 and V is TRBV29-1, with D tentatively TRBD1 (5 bases). This CDR3 is built from 13 residues. Germline CDR1 SQVTM, CDR2 ANQGSEA. Trimming took off 8 bases at V and 1 base at J, with 14 bases between the two ends. CDR3 residues: CSFRDGRNTEAFF. The CDR3 coding sequence is TGCAGCTTCAGGGACGGGAGGAACACTGAAGCTTTCTTT.

This chain connects TRBV5-8 to TRBJ2-7; 9 nucleotides align to TRBD1. Germline lookup yields CDR1 SGHTS and CDR2 YDEGEE. Trimming cost V 7 bases and J 3 bases; bases outside gene matches: 5. This CDR3 region has 13 residues. CDR3 in amino acids: CASRGQGRYEQYF. The CDR3 region has the DNA TGTGCCAGCCGGGGACAGGGTCGCTACGAGCAGTACTTC.

This clonotype was seen only a few times. The chain couples TRBV9 to TRBJ2-1; 10 bases are a match to TRBD2. This CDR3 is 16 amino acids long. J gave up 3 bases and V 4 bases, and 7 bases lay outside the gene matches. Germline CDR1 and CDR2: SGDLS and YYNGEE. CDR3 DNA sequence: TGTGCCAGCAGCCCCCAGCTAGCGGGGGTCTACAATGAGCAGTTCTTC. Translated, it gives CASSPQLAGVYNEQFF.

This chain links TRBV6-5 with TRBJ1-2, with 11 bases aligning to TRBD1. CDR1 is MNHEY, CDR2 SVGAGI, per germline. The CDR3 contains 15 residues. Trimming cost V 3 bases and J 4 bases; bases outside gene matches: 4. CDR3 nucleotide sequence: TGTGCCAGCAGTTATGGGACAGGGGGGGGCTATGGCTACACCTTC. This encodes CASSYGTGGGYGYTF.

This sequence joins TRBV7-9 and TRBJ2-1; TRBD2 agrees at 7 bases. Germline CDR1 reads SEHNR; CDR2 reads FQNEAQ (reference sequence). With V trimmed by 5 bases and J by 0 bases, 7 bases remained unmatched. The CDR3 runs to 16 residues. CDR3 protein: CASSHSGTISYNEQFF. The CDR3 DNA sequence: TGTGCCAGCAGCCATTCGGGGACTATCTCCTACAATGAGCAGTTCTTC.

This chain links TRBV6-2 or TRBV6-3 with TRBJ1-1; D ambiguous. V lost 5 bases, J lost 6 bases, and 16 bases lay in between. CDR1 is MNHEY and CDR2 is SVGEGT in the germline V gene. There are 14 residues in the CDR3. CDR3 in DNA: TGTGCCAGCAGTCAGGCGTGGTCGGTCCCTGAAGCTTTCTTT. It is translated as CASSQAWSVPEAFF.

The chain employs TRBV7-9 and TRBJ2-2; D may be TRBD2 (5 bases). The germline V and J ends were trimmed by 3 bases and 5 bases, with 13 bases remaining between them. CDR3 length: 15 residues. The V gene's germline CDR1 is SEHNR and CDR2 FQNEAQ (reference sequence). CDR3 region: CASSFEISETGELFF. The CDR3 DNA follows: TGTGCCAGCAGCTTTGAGATTAGCGAGACCGGGGAGCTGTTTTTT.

The rearrangement links TRBV21-1 to TRBJ2-3; TRBD1 is taken as the D call from the table, unchecked against the DNA. TRBV21-1 is flagged as a pseudogene. The CDR3 has 14 amino acids. The CDR3 nucleotides read TGTGCCAGCAGCCCTGTCCCAGGGACAGATACGCAGTATTTT. Translation: CASSPVPGTDTQYF.

This clonotype was seen more than once but under ten times. The chain carries TRBV28 and TRBJ2-1, with a tentative D call TRBD2 (7 bases). This CDR3 is 16 amino acids long. Germline lookup yields CDR1 MDHEN and CDR2 SYDVKM. Between the trimmed V and J ends, which lost 6 bases and 7 bases, there was a span of 22 bases. For the CDR3, the DNA is TGTGCCAGCAGCCCTACACGGGGGCGGGAGCGGAATGAGCAGTTCTTC. Its translation: CASSPTRGRERNEQFF.

The rearrangement uses TRBV5-8 and TRBJ2-7, with D perhaps TRBD2 (6 bases). The CDR3 is 15 residues long. CDR1 is SGHTS and CDR2 is YDEGEE in the germline V gene. Trimming took off 0 bases at V and 2 bases at J, with 12 bases between the two ends. The CDR3 DNA reads as TGTGCCAGCAGCTTGGTGGGAGCGGGCACCTACGAGCAGTACTTC. It translates to CASSLVGAGTYEQYF.

This clonotype was seen a handful of times. This chain joins TRBV20-1 and TRBJ2-3, with 15 bases matching TRBD2. The V gene's germline CDR1 is DFQATT and CDR2 SNEGSKA (reference sequence). Germline trimming cut 3 bases from V and 4 bases from J; bases unmatched to any gene: 5. The CDR3 totals 16 residues. The CDR3 DNA sequence: TGCAGTGCTAGCTGGACTAGCGGGGGGGGCTCAGATACGCAGTATTTT. Amino acids: CSASWTSGGGSDTQYF.

The V and J genes are TRBV7-9 and TRBJ2-7; weak D call: TRBD1 (5 bases). V was shortened by 10 bases and J by 3 bases, with 13 bases between the two germline ends. This CDR3 is 12 amino acids long. Germline CDR1 and CDR2: SEHNR and FQNEAQ (reference sequence). CDR3 nucleotide sequence: TGTGCCACTCGGGCAGGGAACTACGAGCAGTACTTC. This gives the protein CATRAGNYEQYF.

The chain has TRBV5-1 and TRBJ1-1; unclear D gene. Between the trimmed V and J ends, which lost 0 bases and 10 bases, there was a span of 13 bases. The CDR3 totals 13 residues. Looked up from germline, CDR1 is SGHRS and CDR2 is YFSETQ. CDR3 DNA: TGCGCCAGCAGCTTGGAGGGCGTCCCAGGAGCTTTCTTT. Amino acid sequence: CASSLEGVPGAFF.

There are a few counts of this clonotype. The chain links TRBV7-9 to TRBJ2-7; 12 nucleotides match TRBD2. The CDR3 runs to 15 residues. The ends lost 4 bases at V and 2 bases at J; junction bases unmatched: 3. Germline V lookup: CDR1 SEHNR, CDR2 FQNEAQ (reference sequence). The chain's CDR3 is CASSSTSGRTYEQYF. The CDR3 coding sequence is TGTGCCAGCAGCTCGACTAGCGGGAGAACCTACGAGCAGTACTTC.

This sequence joins TRBV20-1 and TRBJ2-1, with TRBD2 as a possible D gene (6 bases). V dropped 2 bases and J dropped 8 bases, with 16 bases sitting between them. The CDR3 contains 14 residues. The germline gives CDR1 DFQATT, CDR2 SNEGSKA (reference sequence). CDR3 amino acids: CSARRAGRDYEQFF. CDR3 sequence (DNA): TGCAGTGCTAGACGCGCGGGGCGGGATTATGAGCAGTTCTTC.

This sequence joins TRBV6-5 and TRBJ1-1; TRBD1 aligns across 7 bases. V was clipped by 0 bases and J by 2 bases; unmatched bases: 6. Germline V gene lookup returns CDR1 MNHEY and CDR2 SVGAGI. This CDR3 region has 16 residues. CDR3 in DNA: TGTGCCAGCAGTTACTCGAAAGGGGGCGTTAACACTGAAGCTTTCTTT. It translates to CASSYSKGGVNTEAFF.

The chain has TRBV7-9 and TRBJ2-3; 7 nucleotides agree with TRBD1. Germline V gene sequence: CDR1 SEHNR, CDR2 FQNEAQ (reference sequence). The CDR3 covers 14 residues. V lost 6 bases and J lost 2; bases outside the gene matches: 5. CDR3 amino acids: CASRRDRPTDTQYF. The CDR3 DNA is TGTGCCAGCAGACGGGACAGACCCACAGATACGCAGTATTTT.

This clonotype occurred a few times. This chain links TRBV20-1 with TRBJ2-1, with 11 bases fitting TRBD2. CDR1 is DFQATT, CDR2 SNEGSKA, per germline (reference sequence). V trimming: 0 bases; J trimming: 7 bases; junction bases outside the gene matches: 8. The CDR3 consists of 16 residues. The CDR3 DNA reads TGCAGTGCTAGAGACCTAGCGGGAGGAAATTGGAATGAGCAGTTCTTC. It encodes CSARDLAGGNWNEQFF.

V usage is TRBV15 and J usage is TRBJ1-4; a possible D gene is TRBD1 (5 bases). Germline loops: CDR1 LNHNV, CDR2 YYDKDF (reference sequence). V dropped 0 bases and J dropped 10 bases, with 18 bases sitting between them. This CDR3 comprises 16 residues. Here the CDR3 reads CATSRDRGSLSGKLFF. CDR3 bases: TGTGCCACCAGCAGAGACCGGGGCAGCCTGAGCGGAAAACTGTTTTTT.

The chain combines TRBV6-2 or TRBV6-3 with TRBJ1-2; possibly TRBD1 for D (6 bases). Trimming took 5 bases from V and 4 from J, leaving 20 bases between them. This CDR3 has 16 amino acids. Germline V CDR1 and CDR2: MNHEY, SVGEGT. The CDR3 DNA reads as TGTGCCAGCAGTCCACCTCCGGGACAAGGGATCTATGGCTACACCTTC. It specifies CASSPPPGQGIYGYTF.

The V gene is TRBV12-3 or TRBV12-4, the J gene TRBJ2-1; 12 nucleotides line up with TRBD2. V trimming: 5 bases; J trimming: 7 bases; junction bases outside the gene matches: 6. The CDR3 is 15 residues long. CDR3 in amino acids: CASSILAGGGNEQFF. The CDR3 bases are TGTGCCAGCAGTATACTAGCGGGGGGAGGTAATGAGCAGTTCTTC.

The CDR3 nucleotides read TGCAGTGCTCAGCGGGGTTGGGGAGAGACCCAGTACTTC. Translation gives CSAQRGWGETQYF. V and J are TRBV20-1 and TRBJ2-5; 7 bases are a match to TRBD2. Germline V CDR1 and CDR2: DFQATT, SNEGSKA (reference sequence). This CDR3 contains 13 residues. J gave up 4 bases and V 5 bases, and 7 bases lay outside the gene matches.

This clonotype showed up just a few times. The rearrangement uses TRBV15 and TRBJ2-2; D remains ambiguous. Germline assignment: CDR1 LNHNV and CDR2 YYDKDF (reference sequence). The CDR3 contains 12 residues. Trimming took off 0 bases at V and 5 bases at J, with 1 base between the two ends. The CDR3 nucleotides are TGTGCCACCAGCAGAGAGACCGGGGAGCTGTTTTTT. Its translation: CATSRETGELFF.

J is TRBJ2-4 and V is TRBV6-4, with unresolved D. V lost 7 bases and J lost 0, with 4 bases in between. CDR1 and CDR2 from the germline V gene are MRHNA and SNTAGT. This CDR3 has 12 residues. CDR3 protein: CASTVAKNIQYF. CDR3 in DNA: TGTGCCAGCACTGTAGCCAAAAACATTCAGTACTTC.

The CDR3 reads CASSFGASSSYNEQFF. CDR3 coding DNA: TGTGCCAGCAGTTTCGGAGCGTCTAGCTCCTACAATGAGCAGTTCTTC. The gene calls are TRBV27 and TRBJ2-1; D unresolved. V shed 3 bases and J shed 0 bases, with 12 bases lying between them. The CDR3 is 16 residues long. CDR1 and CDR2 (germline): MNHEY, SMNVEV (reference sequence).